Listed here are 27 T cell receptor beta chains from one sample, sequenced in a study of shared clonotypes between healthy human individuals. TCRdb's table, derived via immunoSEQ multiplex PCR, lists solely in-frame clones and lacks some. The profile covers roughly 1,100,000 clones, with about 74% appearing a single time and roughly 1.5% taken by the ten largest. Sequenced: memory CD4+ T cells sorted from blood. Subset noted: CD45RA-negative fraction. All receptors derive from a young man in good health.

The chain is built from TRBV5-4 and TRBJ1-6; TRBD1 might be the D (5 bases). V was shortened by 3 bases and J by 0 bases, with 13 bases between the two germline ends. This CDR3 spans 17 amino acids. Per germline, CDR1 SGHNT and CDR2 YYREEE (reference sequence). Here the CDR3 DNA reads TGTGCCAGCAGCTCTACTTCCGGGGGCTCCTATAATTCACCCCTCCACTTT. Protein: CASSSTSGGSYNSPLHF.

This chain links TRBV5-1 with TRBJ1-1; TRBD1 agrees at 7 bases. The V and J ends lost 3 bases and 7 bases, in that order; junction bases with no gene match: 15. The CDR3 sequence is 16 residues long. Germline CDR1 is SGHRS and CDR2 is YFSETQ. The CDR3 is CASSSQPGTAFFEAFF. In DNA form, the CDR3 reads TGCGCCAGCAGCTCTCAACCCGGGACAGCATTTTTTGAAGCTTTCTTT.

The chain combines TRBV5-1 with TRBJ2-7, with D possibly TRBD1 on 5 matching bases. The CDR3 runs 14 residues. The V end was cut by 7 bases, the J end by 3 bases, with 17 bases between. Looked up from germline, CDR1 is SGHRS and CDR2 is YFSETQ. Written as DNA, the CDR3 is TGCGCCAGCTGGAATTGGGGCAGAGACTACGAGCAGTACTTC. Amino acid sequence: CASWNWGRDYEQYF.

The chain carries TRBV7-3 and TRBJ1-1, with no clear D. V dropped 5 bases and J dropped 0 bases, with 16 bases sitting between them. Germline lookup yields CDR1 SGHTA and CDR2 FQGTGA. The CDR3 is 16 amino acids. CDR3 in DNA: TGTGCCAGCAGCGTAGGCGGACTGCACATGAACACTGAAGCTTTCTTT. Amino acids: CASSVGGLHMNTEAFF.

This clone showed up just once. CDR3 residues: CASSKAGAYYNEQFF. As DNA, the CDR3 is TGTGCCAGCAGTAAAGCGGGGGCCTACTACAATGAGCAGTTCTTC. V is TRBV14 and J is TRBJ2-1; 8 nucleotides match TRBD2. The V gene's germline CDR1 is SGHDN and CDR2 FVKESK. The J segment lost 3 bases and the V segment lost 6 bases, leaving 7 bases of the junction unmatched. The CDR3 has 15 amino acids.

Ten or more counts support this clone. The rearrangement links TRBV29-1 to TRBJ2-2, with D unclear. The germline V gene has CDR1 SQVTM and CDR2 ANQGSEA. V lost 5 bases and J 2 bases, leaving 6 bases between the germline ends. The CDR3 sequence is 12 residues long. The CDR3 bases are TGCAGCGTTATGGACAACACCGGGGAGCTGTTTTTT. Translation: CSVMDNTGELFF.

V usage is TRBV5-1 and J usage is TRBJ2-7, with 7 bases identical to TRBD1. Germline CDR1 reads SGHRS; CDR2 reads YFSETQ. The J segment lost 6 bases and the V segment lost 3 bases, leaving 9 bases of the junction unmatched. CDR3 length: 14 amino acids. CDR3 protein: CASSSTGTAPEQYF. Here the CDR3 DNA reads TGCGCCAGCAGCTCTACCGGGACAGCCCCCGAGCAGTACTTC.

This clone was detected a few times. This chain joins TRBV6-5 and TRBJ1-2, with 8 bases matching TRBD1. CDR1 and CDR2 (germline): MNHEY, SVGAGI. CDR3 length equals 14 residues. Germline trimming cut 6 bases from V and 4 bases from J; bases unmatched to any gene: 7. The CDR3 reads CASSKDRGIYGYTF. The CDR3 bases are TGTGCCAGCAGCAAAGACAGGGGTATCTATGGCTACACCTTC.

The J gene is TRBJ2-5, the V gene TRBV6-1; possible D gene TRBD2, 6 bases. Germline V gene sequence: CDR1 MNHNS, CDR2 SASEGT. This CDR3 has 13 residues. V lost 10 bases to trimming and J lost 1 base, with 13 bases between them. The CDR3 loop is CAILRGFQETQYF. The CDR3 nucleotides are TGTGCCATTCTTCGGGGGTTCCAAGAGACCCAGTACTTC.

This rearrangement joins TRBV13 to TRBJ1-5; no reliable D call. Trimming shortened V by 5 bases and J by 5 bases, and 22 bases separated the two germline ends. From germline, CDR1 is PRHDT and CDR2 FYEKMQ (reference sequence). The CDR3 spans 17 residues. CDR3 nucleotides: TGTGCCAGCAGCCATGACATGCCGAGGGAACATCATCAGCCCCAGCATTTT. This codes for CASSHDMPREHHQPQHF.

The chain has TRBV29-1 and TRBJ1-1; perhaps TRBD1 as D (5 bases). This CDR3 has 13 amino acids. From germline, CDR1 is SQVTM and CDR2 ANQGSEA. V shed 7 bases and J shed 8 bases, with 20 bases lying between them. CDR3 loop: CSGGELYTGEAFF. CDR3 sequence (DNA): TGCAGCGGGGGGGAGCTTTACACCGGAGAAGCTTTCTTT.

The chain joins TRBV5-6 to TRBJ1-2; 7 bases line up with TRBD1. V lost 4 bases, J lost 7 bases, and 4 bases stayed unmatched. CDR1 is SGHDT, CDR2 YYEEEE, per germline. The CDR3 extends over 12 amino acids. The CDR3 loop is CASSQDRIGYTF. In nucleotides, the CDR3 is TGTGCCAGCAGCCAGGACAGGATTGGCTACACCTTC.

The rearrangement uses TRBV6-1 and TRBJ1-2; maybe TRBD1 (5 bases). Germline assignment: CDR1 MNHNS and CDR2 SASEGT. The CDR3 covers 14 residues. Trimming took off 6 bases at V and 8 bases at J, with 19 bases between the two ends. CDR3 in amino acids: CASRPQDGGGGYTF. The CDR3 region has the DNA TGTGCCAGCAGACCCCAGGATGGCGGGGGGGGCTACACCTTC.

The chain has TRBV6-1 and TRBJ1-2, with D unresolved. V lost 6 bases and J lost 6, with 11 bases in between. The V gene's germline CDR1 is MNHNS and CDR2 SASEGT. The CDR3 runs to 12 residues. The CDR3 loop reads CASRPPRHGYTF. CDR3 sequence (DNA): TGTGCCAGCAGGCCGCCTCGGCATGGCTACACCTTC.

The chain is built from TRBV11-2 and TRBJ2-1; D unresolved. Trimming stripped 0 bases from V and 6 bases from J, with 9 bases between. The CDR3 spans 14 residues. The germline V gene encodes CDR1 SGHAT and CDR2 FQNNGV. The DNA of the CDR3 is TGTGCCAGCAGCTTAGAGTTCTCCACCAATGAGCAGTTCTTC. Residues: CASSLEFSTNEQFF.

This clone was recorded a few times. The V call is TRBV30, the J call TRBJ1-6; D unclear. Per the germline V gene, CDR1 is GTSNPN and CDR2 is SVGIG (reference sequence). The V gene lost 0 bases and the J gene lost 8 bases, with 11 bases spanning the gap. The CDR3 has 14 amino acids. The CDR3 loop reads CAWSVLVSDSPLHF. CDR3 coding DNA: TGTGCCTGGAGTGTTTTGGTGTCGGATTCACCCCTCCACTTT.

In DNA, the CDR3 is TGTGCCAGTAGTGAGGGGGGACAGAGCTTTATTCAGGAAAAACTGTTTTTT. It translates to CASSEGGQSFIQEKLFF. The chain has TRBV19 and TRBJ1-4; 7 bases align to TRBD1. The CDR3 length is 17 residues. The V gene end was trimmed by 5 bases and the J gene end by 8 bases; junction bases not matched to a gene: 17. CDR1 and CDR2 from the germline V gene are LNHDA and SQIVND (reference sequence).

The CDR3 spells CASSLSGPTAFF. CDR3 in DNA: TGTGCCAGCAGTTTATCGGGGCCGACAGCTTTCTTT. This chain joins TRBV28 and TRBJ1-1, with a possible D match to TRBD1 (5 bases). CDR1 and CDR2 (germline): MDHEN, SYDVKM. This CDR3 has 12 amino acids. Trimming stripped 1 base from V and 10 bases from J, with 10 bases between.

CDR3 in amino acids: CASSLDREQGYTF. In nucleotides, the CDR3 is TGTGCCAGCAGTTTGGACAGGGAGCAAGGCTACACCTTC. The chain couples TRBV6-1 to TRBJ1-2; 8 nucleotides align to TRBD1. The V gene's germline CDR1 is MNHNS and CDR2 SASEGT. V was clipped by 5 bases and J by 8 bases; unmatched bases: 7. The CDR3 loop spans 13 amino acids.

The chain combines TRBV7-8 with TRBJ1-3, with D hard to call. The length of the CDR3 is 16 residues. V gave up 0 bases and J gave up 0 bases, with 9 bases separating them. Germline CDR1 and CDR2: SGHVS and FQNEAQ. This chain's CDR3 is CASSLATRGSGNTIYF. As DNA, the CDR3 is TGTGCCAGCAGCTTAGCGACTCGGGGCTCTGGAAACACCATATATTTT.

V usage is TRBV7-2 and J usage is TRBJ2-5, with 10 positions matching TRBD1. This CDR3 comprises 16 residues. Germline-derived CDR1 and CDR2 are SGHTA and FQGNSA. Trimming at V came to 1 base and at J to 5 bases, leaving 7 bases not matched to a gene. The CDR3: CASSLGGTGVGETQYF. CDR3 DNA: TGTGCCAGCAGCTTAGGCGGGACAGGGGTCGGGGAGACCCAGTACTTC.

The chain recombines TRBV7-2 with TRBJ1-1, with D perhaps TRBD1 (5 bases). V gave up 2 bases and J gave up 5 bases, with 15 bases separating them. The CDR3 runs 15 residues. The germline V gene encodes CDR1 SGHTA and CDR2 FQGNSA. Here the CDR3 DNA reads TGTGCCAGCAGCTTACCTCAGGGTTCGAGGACTGAAGCTTTCTTT. Its translation: CASSLPQGSRTEAFF.

The chain employs TRBV10-3 and TRBJ2-3; 10 bases match TRBD2. The CDR3 covers 18 residues. CDR1 and CDR2 (germline): ENHRY, SYGVKD. V lost 1 base to trimming and J lost 5 bases; unmatched junction nucleotides: 12. CDR3 region: CAISEWNGKRGGQDTQYF. DNA of the CDR3: TGTGCCATCAGTGAGTGGAATGGAAAGCGGGGGGGGCAAGATACGCAGTATTTT.

Points on this clone: A read error is possible here, since a much larger clone lies one base away. The genes are TRBV7-3 and TRBJ2-3, with TRBD2 identical over 15 bases. This CDR3 has 16 amino acids. Germline loops: CDR1 SGHTA, CDR2 FQGTGA. V trimming: 2 bases; J trimming: 5 bases; junction bases outside the gene matches: 2. This CDR3 is CASSLGLAGGQDTQYF. Written as DNA, the CDR3 is TGTGCCAGCAGCTTAGGACTAGCGGGGGGGCAAGATACGCAGTATTTT. The full variable domain, completed using reference TRBV7-3 and TRBJ2-3, is GAGVSQTPSNKVTEKGKYVELRCDPISGHTALYWYRQSLGQGPEFLIYFQGTGAADDSGLPNDRFFAVRPEGSVSTLKIQRTERGDSAVYLCASSLGLAGGQDTQYFGPGTRLTVL.

The V call is TRBV2, the J call TRBJ2-5; 10 bases align to TRBD1. Looked up from germline, CDR1 is SNHLY and CDR2 is FYNNEI. The junction had 8 bases not matched to a gene; V was cut back by 5 bases and J by 5 bases. The CDR3 length is 15 residues. The CDR3 region has the DNA TGTGCCAGCAGTACGAGACAGGGGGCGCTGGAGACCCAGTACTTC. As protein: CASSTRQGALETQYF.

The V gene is TRBV6-5, the J gene TRBJ2-3, with D uncertain. CDR3 length equals 13 residues. V was clipped by 2 bases and J by 10 bases, with 13 bases between them. Per germline, CDR1 MNHEY and CDR2 SVGAGI. The CDR3 nucleotides read TGTGCCAGCAGTTACCCCCCCATGGATGCGCAGTATTTT. Translating it yields CASSYPPMDAQYF.

The chain carries TRBV19 and TRBJ2-7, with D uncertain. V lost 8 bases and J lost 7, with 15 bases in between. Germline V CDR1 and CDR2: LNHDA, SQIVND (reference sequence). CDR3 length: 12 amino acids. CDR3 coding DNA: TGTGCCAGTGGACCAGGCGCGAGAGAGCAGTACTTC. The encoded protein is CASGPGAREQYF.